This is a list of T cell receptor beta chains from one sample in a study of cytomegalovirus exposure and HLA in healthy donors. Here immunoSEQ multiplex PCR was the method, and the copy in TCRdb shows in-frame clones only, minus some. The table has hundreds of thousands of clones, roughly 85% seen once. Specimen: PBMCs. The receptors come from a woman between 18 and 29 years old in good health and CMV-seronegative. Both conserved end residues are part of each CDR3. The D gene is left open where the match is weak. For some rows the clone size is stated as once, few or many, or as a class when expanded; others skip it.

TRBV30,few,TRBJ2-7,TRBD1,CAWSDPTTGGYEQYF,TGTGCCTGGAGTGACCCGACGACAGGGGGGTACGAGCAGTACTTC
TRBV6-1,-,TRBJ2-7,-,CASSQTYEQYF,TGTGCCAGCAGTCAGACCTACGAGCAGTACTTC
TRBV7-8,-,TRBJ2-1,TRBD1,CASSLALQRSGTVF,TGTGCCAGCAGCTTAGCCCTTCAGCGCTCGGGGACAGTCTTC
TRBV18,-,TRBJ1-6,-,CASTWANNSPLHF,TGTGCCAGTACTTGGGCTAATAATTCACCCCTCCACTTT
TRBV7-2,-,TRBJ1-4,-,CASSLAGANEKLFF,TGTGCCAGCAGCTTGGCAGGGGCTAATGAAAAACTGTTTTTT
TRBV29-1,-,TRBJ2-2,-,CSVGAGTNTGELFF,TGCAGCGTAGGCGCAGGAACGAACACCGGGGAGCTGTTTTTT
TRBV18,-,TRBJ2-1,TRBD2,CASSPTLAGGRNEQFF,TGTGCCAGCTCACCTACACTAGCGGGGGGGCGTAATGAGCAGTTCTTC
TRBV5-4,-,TRBJ1-2,TRBD1,CASSQTGNYGYTF,TGTGCCAGCAGCCAGACAGGGAATTATGGCTACACCTTC
TRBV5-1,once,TRBJ2-5,-,CASSLGSTQETQYF,TGCGCCAGCAGCTTGGGTAGTACTCAAGAGACCCAGTACTTC
TRBV6-4,-,TRBJ2-5,-,CASSDNGGATETQYF,TGTGCCAGCAGTGACAACGGGGGAGCTACCGAGACCCAGTACTTC